This section outlines one TCR beta chain sequence together with its context. The CDR3 sequence is 16 residues long. The V and J ends lost 5 bases and 4 bases, in that order; junction bases with no gene match: 10. Germline loops: CDR1 SEHNR, CDR2 FQNEAQ (reference sequence). This sample was included in a study of T-cell memory formation after mild COVID-19. Constant-segment primers served in 5'RACE that generated TCR alpha and TCR beta cDNA libraries bearing sample barcodes and UMIs. TCRdb used MiXCR to reprocess the 5' RACE reads, holding one entry per CDR3 protein. The sample carries about 340,000 distinct CDR3 sequences, roughly 15% recorded once.

The TCR originated in a man in his late teens or twenties who had mild COVID-19 (a few samples of this study predate the infection). Cell type and time point are not known. Sequenced input: PBMCs or a T cell subset sorted from them (not recorded which). The chain links TRBV7-9 to TRBJ2-1, with 8 bases aligning to TRBD1. CDR3 coding DNA: TGTGCCAGCAGCCCCGGACAGGGAATGGTTTACAATGAGCAGTTCTTC. Protein sequence: CASSPGQGMVYNEQFF.